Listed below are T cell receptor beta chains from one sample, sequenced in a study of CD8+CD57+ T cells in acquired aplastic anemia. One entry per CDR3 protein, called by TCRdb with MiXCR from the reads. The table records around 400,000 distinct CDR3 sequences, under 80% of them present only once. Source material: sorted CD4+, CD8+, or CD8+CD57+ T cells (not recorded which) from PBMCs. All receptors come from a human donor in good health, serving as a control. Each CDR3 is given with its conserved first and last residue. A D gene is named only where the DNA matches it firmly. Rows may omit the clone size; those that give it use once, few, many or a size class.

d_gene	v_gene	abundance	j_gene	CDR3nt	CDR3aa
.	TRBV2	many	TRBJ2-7	TGTGCCAGCAGCCCTAGCAGGGGCAACGAGCAGTACTTC	CASSPSRGNEQYF
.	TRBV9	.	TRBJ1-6	TGTGCCAGCAGCAGCCAGGGAACAAGGGCACCCCTCCACTTT	CASSSQGTRAPLHF
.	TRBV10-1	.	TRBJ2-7	TGCGCCAGCAGTGCGACTGGGGGCCGCTTCTACGAGCAGTACTTC	CASSATGGRFYEQYF
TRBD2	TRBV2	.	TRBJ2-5	TGTGCCAGCAGGGACCGGGGGGGGGGGACCCAGTACTTC	CASRDRGGGTQYF
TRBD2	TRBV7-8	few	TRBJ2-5	TGTGCCAGCAGCTTAGGGGGGGGGGGGGGGACCCAGTACTTC	CASSLGGGGGTQYF
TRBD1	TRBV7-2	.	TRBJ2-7	TGCGCCAGCCGCAAAGGGGGCTCGAGCTCCTACGGGCAGTACTTC	CASRKGGSSSYGQYF
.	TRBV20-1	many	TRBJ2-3	TGCAGTGCTAGAGATGTAGGGGGCACAGATACGCAGTATTTT	CSARDVGGTDTQYF
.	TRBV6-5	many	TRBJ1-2	TGTGCCAGCCGCGATTTGGGGTACCATGGCTACACCTTC	CASRDLGYHGYTF
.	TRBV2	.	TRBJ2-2	TGTGCCAGCAGCGTAGGGGGGCCCGACACCGGGGAGCTGTTTTTT	CASSVGGPDTGELFF
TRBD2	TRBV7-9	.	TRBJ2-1	TGTGCCAGCAGCTTGTTGGCTAGCGGGGGGACATACAATGAGCAGTTCTTC	CASSLLASGGTYNEQFF
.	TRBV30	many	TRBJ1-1	TGTGCCTGGAGTCTGGCAGGTTACACTGAAGCTTTCTTT	CAWSLAGYTEAFF
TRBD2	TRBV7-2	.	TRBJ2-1	TGTGCCAGCAGGTCCCTGTCGGGAGGTGTGCAGTTCTTC	CASRSLSGGVQFF
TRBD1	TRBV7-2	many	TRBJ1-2	TGTGCCAGCAGCCCAGGGGGAGGGGCAACAGACGGCTACACCTTC	CASSPGGGATDGYTF
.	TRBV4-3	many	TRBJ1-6	TGCGCCAGCAGCGACTCGGAAGGGGTACCCCTCCACTTT	CASSDSEGVPLHF
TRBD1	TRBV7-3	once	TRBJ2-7	TGTGCCAGCAGCTTACACGGACAGGGCAATTCACCCCTCTTC	CASSLHGQGNSPLF